The sequence of this T cell receptor (beta chain) was determined in a study of T cells after yellow fever vaccination. Study outcomes and limitations: A weaker but faster secondary response was observed, peaking on day 5 versus 15. The presence of abundant clonotypes contaminating from the bulk population was possible in FACS-sorted repertoires.

With respect to this clonotype: Its antigen is currently unknown.

The CDR3 sequence is 15 residues long. With 4 bases removed from V and 9 bases from J, the gap between germline ends came to 18 bases. Germline V CDR1 and CDR2: MNHEY, SVGAGI. Conversion of TCR transcripts into cDNA relied on 5'RACE template switching, which added a universal primer site and UMIs. MiXCR, run by TCRdb on the 5' RACE reads, gives a single entry per CDR3 protein. Of hundreds of thousands of distinct CDR3 sequences listed, 9.5% to 13% are singletons. The sequence derives from a man in his late teens or twenties who received the YFV17D yellow fever vaccine. This sample comprised PBMCs, obtained on the day of the first yellow fever vaccination. V gene TRBV6-5 combines with J gene TRBJ2-2; a weak D match, TRBD1 (6 bases). The chain's CDR3 is CASSCPLSRDRELFF. For the CDR3, the DNA is TGTGCCAGCAGTTGCCCGCTGAGCCGGGACAGGGAGCTGTTTTTT.